Each of the 2 T cell receptor beta chains below was sequenced from the same sample in a study of a mutant IDH1 vaccine in newly diagnosed glioma. Their specific antigens are unknown. The data were produced by immunoSEQ multiplex PCR, yet TCRdb's version contains in-frame clones alone and is incomplete. This table holds about 56,000 clones, around 75% found once. Time point specified: week 47, end of study. A 20-mer mutant IDH1 peptide at 300 ug was injected subcutaneously with topical imiquimod. The sequencing used PBMCs, collected from a glioma patient whose treatment included an IDH1 peptide vaccine. These TCRs come from a man between 50 and 59 years old with glioma.

The chain couples TRBV6-6 to TRBJ2-2; D might be TRBD1 or TRBD2, each matching 5 bases. V was clipped by 2 bases and J by 3 bases, with 7 bases between them. The germline CDR1 and CDR2 sequences are MNHNY and SVGAGI (reference sequence). This CDR3 region has 14 residues. This CDR3 reads CASSYGGDTGELFF. The CDR3 DNA is TGTGCCAGCAGTTACGGGGGAGACACCGGGGAGCTGTTTTTT.

J is TRBJ1-4 and V is TRBV21-1; the table assigns TRBD1, which was not confirmed against the DNA. TRBV21-1 is termed a pseudogene. This CDR3 has 17 amino acids. CDR3 protein: CASSTRQALATNEKLFF. CDR3 bases: TGTGCCAGCAGCACTAGACAGGCTTTGGCAACTAATGAAAAACTGTTTTTT.